Presented here are 8 T cell receptor beta chains from one specimen sequenced in a study of T cell responses to AZD1222 COVID-19 vaccine. Produced via immunoSEQ multiplex PCR; TCRdb's table is partial and in-frame only. The top ten hold around 24% of the sample, which has tens of thousands of clones, 80% to 90% seen once. Here the sequenced sample was peripheral blood, taken on day 0 of AZD1222 vaccination. The receptors come from an adult in good health.

As regards this clone: The same CDR3 can be traced to other DNA sequences in this sample. The V call is TRBV3-1 (or the pseudogene TRBV3-2), the J call TRBJ2-1, with no clear D. V was cut by 1 base and J by 6 bases, with 1 base left in between. The CDR3 covers 11 residues. From germline, CDR1 is LGHDT and CDR2 YNNKEL (reference sequence). This CDR3 reads CASSQANEQFF. The CDR3 nucleotides are TGTGCCAGCAGCCAAGCCAATGAGCAGTTCTTC.

The gene calls are TRBV10-3 and TRBJ2-7, with 8 positions matching TRBD2. After removal of 6 bases from V and 3 bases from J, the junction contained 7 bases not matched to a gene. This CDR3 has 14 amino acids. Germline V gene sequence: CDR1 ENHRY, CDR2 SYGVKD. Written as DNA, the CDR3 is TGTGCCATCAGGGAGCGGGGGCCCGACTACGAGCAGTACTTC. Its translation: CAIRERGPDYEQYF.

The gene calls are TRBV2 and TRBJ1-4; 7 positions match TRBD1. The V gene end was trimmed by 7 bases and the J gene end by 6 bases; junction bases not matched to a gene: 8. Germline V gene data show CDR1 as SNHLY and CDR2 as FYNNEI. The CDR3 has 14 residues. CDR3 in amino acids: CASIRGGPDEKLFF. The DNA of the CDR3 is TGTGCCAGCATCAGGGGGGGGCCAGATGAAAAACTGTTTTTT.

The chain employs TRBV19 and TRBJ1-1, with D possibly being TRBD1 (6 bases). Trimming pared 9 bases from V and 0 bases from J, leaving 11 bases between. CDR1 is LNHDA and CDR2 is SQIVND in the germline V gene (reference sequence). The CDR3 length is 13 residues. The CDR3 coding sequence is TGTGCCAGACCTTGGACAGTGAACACTGAAGCTTTCTTT. It translates to CARPWTVNTEAFF.

This clone was found a few times. This chain uses TRBV2 with TRBJ1-4; a possible D gene is TRBD1 (5 bases). V lost 4 bases and J lost 7, with 7 bases in between. Germline CDR1 and CDR2: SNHLY and FYNNEI. CDR3 size: 12 residues. CDR3: CASSGRGEKLFF. As DNA, the CDR3 is TGTGCCAGCAGTGGGAGGGGTGAAAAACTGTTTTTT.

The chain recombines TRBV9 with TRBJ1-2; 8 bases align to TRBD1. V dropped 0 bases and J dropped 7; count of bases not matched to a gene: 5. The CDR3 is 14 residues long. From germline, CDR1 is SGDLS and CDR2 YYNGEE. CDR3 in DNA: TGTGCCAGCAGCGTAGGGACAGGGTTGGGTGGCTACACCTTC. It specifies CASSVGTGLGGYTF.

This CDR3 is CASAVGGQGYGYTF. Written as DNA, the CDR3 is TGCGCCAGCGCCGTGGGGGGACAGGGCTATGGCTACACCTTC. The V and J genes are TRBV5-1 and TRBJ1-2; TRBD1 aligns across 9 bases. This CDR3 spans 14 amino acids. Germline CDR1 SGHRS, CDR2 YFSETQ. J was trimmed by 4 bases and V by 7 bases; bases with no gene match: 8.

The chain links TRBV7-2 to TRBJ1-5; 7 bases fit TRBD1. The V gene end was trimmed by 5 bases and the J gene end by 4 bases; junction bases not matched to a gene: 8. There are 15 residues in the CDR3. Germline CDR1 is SGHTA and CDR2 is FQGNSA. Written as DNA, the CDR3 is TGTGCCAGCAGCGTACGGACAGGAGAGAATCAGCCCCAGCATTTT. Its translation: CASSVRTGENQPQHF.